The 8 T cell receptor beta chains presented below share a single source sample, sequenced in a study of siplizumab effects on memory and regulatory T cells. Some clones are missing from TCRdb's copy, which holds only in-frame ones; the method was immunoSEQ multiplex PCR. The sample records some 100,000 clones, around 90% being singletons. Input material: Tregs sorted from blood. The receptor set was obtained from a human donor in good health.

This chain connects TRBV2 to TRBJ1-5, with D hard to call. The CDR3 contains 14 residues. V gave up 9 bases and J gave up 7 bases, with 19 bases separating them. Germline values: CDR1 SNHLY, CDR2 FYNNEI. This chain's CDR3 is CASGSIGMIQPQHF. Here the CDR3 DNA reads TGTGCCAGTGGGAGTATAGGGATGATACAGCCCCAGCATTTT.

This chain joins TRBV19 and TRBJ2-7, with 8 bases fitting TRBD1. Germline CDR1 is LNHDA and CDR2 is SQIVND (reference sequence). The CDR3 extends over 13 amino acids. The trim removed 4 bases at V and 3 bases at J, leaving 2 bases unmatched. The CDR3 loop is CASSRDRFYEQYF. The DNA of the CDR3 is TGTGCCAGTAGTAGGGACAGGTTCTACGAGCAGTACTTC.

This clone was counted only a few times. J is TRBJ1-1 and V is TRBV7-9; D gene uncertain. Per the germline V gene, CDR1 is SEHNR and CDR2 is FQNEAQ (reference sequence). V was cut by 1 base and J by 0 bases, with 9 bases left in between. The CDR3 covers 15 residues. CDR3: CASSLVLGVNTEAFF. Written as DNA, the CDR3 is TGTGCCAGCAGCTTAGTGCTCGGCGTGAACACTGAAGCTTTCTTT.

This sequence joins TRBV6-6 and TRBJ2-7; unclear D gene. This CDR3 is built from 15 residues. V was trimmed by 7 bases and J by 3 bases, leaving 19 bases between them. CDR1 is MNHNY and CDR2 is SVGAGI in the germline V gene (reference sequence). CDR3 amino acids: CASNPEGPLIYEQYF. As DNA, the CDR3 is TGTGCCAGCAACCCGGAAGGACCCCTAATCTACGAGCAGTACTTC.

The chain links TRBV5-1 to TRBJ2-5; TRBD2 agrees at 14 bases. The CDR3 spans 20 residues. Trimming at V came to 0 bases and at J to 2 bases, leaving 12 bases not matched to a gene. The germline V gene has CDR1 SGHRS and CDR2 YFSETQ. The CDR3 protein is CASSLAGTSGSWGIQETQYF. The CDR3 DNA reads TGCGCCAGCAGCTTGGCCGGGACTAGCGGGAGCTGGGGGATACAAGAGACCCAGTACTTC.

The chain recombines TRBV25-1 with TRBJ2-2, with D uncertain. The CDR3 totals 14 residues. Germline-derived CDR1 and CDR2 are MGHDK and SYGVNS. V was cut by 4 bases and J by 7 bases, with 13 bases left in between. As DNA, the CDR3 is TGTGCCAGCAGTGGGCCCGTTGATGGCGGGGAGCTGTTTTTT. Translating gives CASSGPVDGGELFF.

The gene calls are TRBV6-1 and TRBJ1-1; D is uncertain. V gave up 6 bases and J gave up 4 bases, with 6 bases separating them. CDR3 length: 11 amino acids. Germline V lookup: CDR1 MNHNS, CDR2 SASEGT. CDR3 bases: TGTGCCAGCAGGAGGCGCACTGAAGCTTTCTTT. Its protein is CASRRRTEAFF.

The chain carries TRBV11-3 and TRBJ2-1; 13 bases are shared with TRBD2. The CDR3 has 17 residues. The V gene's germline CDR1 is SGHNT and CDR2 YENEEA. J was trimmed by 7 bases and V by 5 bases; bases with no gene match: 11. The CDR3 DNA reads TGTGCCAGCAGCGTAGGACTAGCGGGGGACACAAGTAATGAGCAGTTCTTC. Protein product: CASSVGLAGDTSNEQFF.